The subject of this entry is one T cell receptor (beta chain). Its antigen is unknown. The immunoSEQ assay was v3. Generated by immunoSEQ multiplex PCR, the TCRdb table keeps only in-frame clones and is missing some. The sample records roughly 20,000 clones, nearly 80% being singletons. Time point given: pre-treatment sample, taken before nivolumab and TIL therapy. The data belong to a study of TIL therapy for anti-PD-1-resistant metastatic lung cancer. For the study at large: Patients then received nivolumab; progressors got lymphodepletion, TIL and IL-2. Patients had a median age of around 56 years (range roughly 35-80). Notes on the study in general: Patients were highly selected, enriched for treatment-naive, never-smoker and oncogene-addicted cases.

With 3 bases clipped from V and 3 bases from J, the junction kept 5 bases outside the gene matches. Germline lookup yields CDR1 WNHNN and CDR2 SYGVQD (reference sequence). CDR3 size: 15 residues. The sample consisted of blood, taken at baseline. This clonotype originated in a person between 25 and 80 years old with non-small cell lung cancer. The chain recombines TRBV10-1 with TRBJ2-3; 8 nucleotides match TRBD2. The CDR3 sequence: CASSERGRITDTQYF. CDR3 DNA: TGCGCCAGCAGTGAACGCGGGAGGATTACAGATACGCAGTATTTT.